The entry below describes one T cell receptor beta chain. What it binds is unknown. TCRdb processed the RT-PCR reads anew with MiXCR; each CDR3 protein has one entry. The sample carries fewer than 600,000 distinct CDR3 sequences, 6.5% to 8% recorded once. This entry belongs to a study of response to subunit inactivated influenza vaccine. The germline V gene has CDR1 LNHDA and CDR2 SQIVND (reference sequence). The CDR3 loop spans 15 amino acids. With 9 bases clipped from V and 2 bases from J, the junction kept 5 bases outside the gene matches. Study-wide points: T cells newly recruited by each seasonal influenza vaccination are few, the authors suggested.

The sample in question was PBMCs from blood, obtained less than 25 months after vaccination. V usage is TRBV19 and J usage is TRBJ2-3; 13 nucleotides align to TRBD2. The TCR sequence derives from a man between 50 and 69 years old who received an inactivated influenza vaccine. CDR3 DNA: TGTGCCAGCAAGGGACTAGCGGGAAACACAGATACGCAGTATTTT. It translates to CASKGLAGNTDTQYF.